This entry concerns a single T cell receptor (beta chain). This record comes from a study of blood T cell repertoires in COVID-19. Produced via immunoSEQ multiplex PCR; TCRdb's table is partial and in-frame only. The sample contains about 430,000 clones, 75% to 90% of which appear only once. The CDR3 is 15 amino acids. CDR1 and CDR2 (germline): SGHVS, FNYEAQ. With 4 bases clipped from V and 3 bases from J, the junction kept 9 bases outside the gene matches. The sequence was obtained from a man aged 25-40 years who had recovered from COVID-19. Sequenced material: PBMCs or T cells enriched from blood (not recorded which). The chain links TRBV7-6 to TRBJ2-7; TRBD2 aligns across 7 bases. This chain's CDR3 is CASSSLISGGYEQYF. In nucleotides, the CDR3 is TGTGCCAGCAGCTCCCTTATCTCGGGGGGCTACGAGCAGTACTTC. Based on the CDR3 plus reference TRBV7-6 and TRBJ2-7, the full variable domain is GAGVSQSPRYKVTKRGQDVALRCDPISGHVSLYWYRQALGQGPEFLTYFNYEAQQDKSGLPNDRFSAERPEGSISTLTIQRTEQRDSAMYRCASSSLISGGYEQYFGPGTRLTVT.